These 9 T cell receptor beta chains came from one sample sequenced in a study of T cell responses to AZD1222 COVID-19 vaccine. TCRdb keeps only in-frame clones here, not all; method: immunoSEQ multiplex PCR. The profile covers over 95,000 clones, with roughly nine tenths appearing a single time and approximately 4.9% taken by the ten largest. The sequencing used peripheral blood, collected on day 0 of AZD1222 vaccination. The receptors stem from an adult in good health.

This chain joins TRBV10-2 and TRBJ1-2; no clear D gene. Trimming left V 2 bases short and J 7 bases short, with 11 bases between. Germline-derived CDR1 and CDR2 are WSHSY and SAAADI. The CDR3 extends over 13 amino acids. The CDR3 coding sequence is TGCGCCAGCAGTGAGAGGTCGGGAGGTGGCTACACCTTC. Protein sequence: CASSERSGGGYTF.

The V and J genes are TRBV6-2 or TRBV6-3 and TRBJ2-7; 8 nucleotides line up with TRBD1. Per germline, CDR1 MNHEY and CDR2 SVGEGT. The CDR3 sequence is 15 residues long. The V and J ends lost 6 bases and 3 bases, in that order; junction bases with no gene match: 10. The CDR3 DNA follows: TGTGCCAGCAGCCGACAGGGGTCGATCTTCTACGAGCAGTACTTC. Translated: CASSRQGSIFYEQYF.

CDR3 in amino acids: CASSVQGADLTQYF. Here the CDR3 DNA reads TGTGCCAGCAGCGTTCAGGGGGCGGATCTGACCCAGTACTTC. The chain uses TRBV9 and TRBJ2-5, with TRBD1 matching over 8 bases. V trimming: 2 bases; J trimming: 7 bases; junction bases outside the gene matches: 7. Germline CDR1 is SGDLS and CDR2 is YYNGEE. CDR3 length equals 14 residues.

The chain links TRBV6-2 or TRBV6-3 to TRBJ2-1; TRBD2 is a possible D gene (7 bases). Between the trimmed V and J ends, which lost 3 bases and 0 bases, there was a span of 15 bases. The CDR3 has 17 amino acids. CDR1 and CDR2 from the germline V gene are MNHEY and SVGEGT. CDR3 region: CASSYWGGRLSYNEQFF. DNA of the CDR3: TGTGCCAGCAGTTATTGGGGGGGCCGTCTCTCCTACAATGAGCAGTTCTTC.

The V and J genes are TRBV18 and TRBJ1-5; D is ambiguous. The CDR3 extends over 17 amino acids. V lost 2 bases to trimming and J lost 0 bases, with 14 bases between them. The germline V gene encodes CDR1 KGHSH and CDR2 LQKENI. The CDR3 is CASSPTVNANSNQPQHF. Written as DNA, the CDR3 is TGTGCCAGCTCACCAACGGTAAACGCAAATAGCAATCAGCCCCAGCATTTT. Full variable domain (rest looked up from reference TRBV18 and TRBJ1-5): NAGVMQNPRHLVRRRGQEARLRCSPMKGHSHVYWYRQLPEEGLKFMVYLQKENIIDESGMPKERFSAEFPKEGPSILRIQQVVRGDSAAYFCASSPTVNANSNQPQHFGDGTRLSIL.

The rearrangement joins TRBV11-2 to TRBJ1-3, with 12 positions matching TRBD1. From germline, CDR1 is SGHAT and CDR2 FQNNGV. This CDR3 is built from 15 residues. Unmatched junction bases numbered 0, after V lost 4 bases and J lost 2 bases. CDR3 coding DNA: TGTGCCAGCAGCTGGGACAGGGGGCCTGGAAACACCATATATTTT. Translation: CASSWDRGPGNTIYF.

The rearrangement uses TRBV7-9 and TRBJ1-2; D possibly corresponds to TRBD1 (5 bases). The ends were cut back, 4 bases at V and 1 base at J, with 16 bases in the middle. Germline V CDR1 and CDR2: SEHNR, FQNEAQ (reference sequence). This CDR3 comprises 16 residues. In nucleotides, the CDR3 is TGTGCCAGCAGCTCTACCGGGACGGAATATAACTATGGCTACACCTTC. This encodes CASSSTGTEYNYGYTF.

This chain links TRBV19 with TRBJ1-5; 7 bases line up with TRBD1. Per germline, CDR1 LNHDA and CDR2 SQIVND (reference sequence). V was pared by 6 bases and J by 6 bases, with 8 bases of the junction left unmatched. The CDR3 is made up of 14 amino acids. DNA of the CDR3: TGTGCCAGTAGGAGAGGGGGCGGAGGTCAGCCCCAGCATTTT. Translated, it gives CASRRGGGGQPQHF.

This chain joins TRBV6-2 or TRBV6-3 and TRBJ1-1; 9 bases align to TRBD1. The CDR3 loop spans 15 amino acids. The V gene's germline CDR1 is MNHEY and CDR2 SVGEGT. V was clipped by 2 bases and J by 8 bases; unmatched bases: 9. CDR3 residues: CASSYPGTGKKEAFF. The DNA of the CDR3 is TGTGCCAGCAGTTACCCCGGGACAGGGAAGAAAGAAGCTTTCTTT.